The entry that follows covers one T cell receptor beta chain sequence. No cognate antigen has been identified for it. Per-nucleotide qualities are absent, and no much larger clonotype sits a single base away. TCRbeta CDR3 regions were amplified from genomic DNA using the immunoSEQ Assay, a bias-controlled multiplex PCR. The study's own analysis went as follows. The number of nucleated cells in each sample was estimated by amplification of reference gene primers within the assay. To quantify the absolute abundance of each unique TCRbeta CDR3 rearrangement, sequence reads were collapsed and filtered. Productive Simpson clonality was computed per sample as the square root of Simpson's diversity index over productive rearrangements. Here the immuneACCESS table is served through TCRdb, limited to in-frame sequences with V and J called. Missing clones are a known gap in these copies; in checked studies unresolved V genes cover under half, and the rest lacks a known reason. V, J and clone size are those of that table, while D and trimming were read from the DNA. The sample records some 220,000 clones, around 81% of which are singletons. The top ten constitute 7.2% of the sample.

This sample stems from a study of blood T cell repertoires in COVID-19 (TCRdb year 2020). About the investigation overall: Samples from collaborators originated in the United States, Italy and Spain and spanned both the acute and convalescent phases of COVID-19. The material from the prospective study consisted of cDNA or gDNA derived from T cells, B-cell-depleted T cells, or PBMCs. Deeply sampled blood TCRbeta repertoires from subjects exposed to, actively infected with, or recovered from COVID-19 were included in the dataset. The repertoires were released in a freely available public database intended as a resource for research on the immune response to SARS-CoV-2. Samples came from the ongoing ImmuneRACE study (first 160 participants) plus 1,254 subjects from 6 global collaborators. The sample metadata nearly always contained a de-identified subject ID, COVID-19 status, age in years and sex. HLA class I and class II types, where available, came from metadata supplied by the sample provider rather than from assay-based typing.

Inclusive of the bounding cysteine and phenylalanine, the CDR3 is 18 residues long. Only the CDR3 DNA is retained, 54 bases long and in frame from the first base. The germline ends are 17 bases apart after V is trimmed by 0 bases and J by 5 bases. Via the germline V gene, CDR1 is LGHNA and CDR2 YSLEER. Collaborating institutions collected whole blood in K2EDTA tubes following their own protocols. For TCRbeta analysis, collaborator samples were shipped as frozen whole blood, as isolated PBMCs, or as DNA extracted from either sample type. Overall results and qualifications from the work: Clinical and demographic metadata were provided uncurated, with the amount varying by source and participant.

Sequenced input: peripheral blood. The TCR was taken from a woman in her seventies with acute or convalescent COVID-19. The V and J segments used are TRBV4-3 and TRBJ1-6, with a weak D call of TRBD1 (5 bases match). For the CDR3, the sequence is CASSQDLRRQRNNSPLHF. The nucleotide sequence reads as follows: TGCGCCAGCAGCCAAGATCTCCGGCGACAGCGAAATAATTCACCCCTCCACTTT.